The sequence of this TCR beta chain was determined in a study of technical replicates of blood from several donors. The table came from immunoSEQ multiplex PCR; TCRdb's copy has only in-frame clones and leaves some out. The sample consists of about 83,000 clones, just over 95% of them appearing once. A single count supports this clone. The clonotype was recovered from a human donor in good health. The source material was T cells isolated from PBMCs.

CDR3 coding DNA: TGTGCCAGCAGCTTGGACAGTCGCTCTGGAAACACCATATATTTT. It is translated as CASSLDSRSGNTIYF. The genes are TRBV11-2 and TRBJ1-3; the D gene is possibly TRBD1 (6 bases). The CDR3 has 15 amino acids. The V end lost 3 bases, the J end lost 0 bases, and 9 bases lay between the germline ends. Germline V gives CDR1 SGHAT, CDR2 FQNNGV. The variable domain in full, completed from reference TRBV11-2 and TRBJ1-3, reads EAGVAQSPRYKIIEKRQSVAFWCNPISGHATLYWYQQILGQGPKLLIQFQNNGVVDDSQLPKDRFSAERLKGVDSTLKIQPAKLEDSAVYLCASSLDSRSGNTIYFGEGSWLTVV.